The 12 T cell receptor beta chains listed next were all sequenced from one sample in a study of T cells in tumors after PD-1 blockade. Some clones are missing from TCRdb's copy, which holds only in-frame ones; the method was immunoSEQ multiplex PCR. The sample yields 45,000 to 60,000 clones, approximately 79% seen once. This specimen consisted of PBMCs, obtained before anti-PD-1 therapy. Receptor source: a human donor with advanced basal cell or squamous cell carcinoma (not recorded which).

This clone was observed once. The CDR3 DNA reads as TGTGCCAGCTCACCAGGGGGCGATCAGCCCCAGCATTTT. The encoded protein is CASSPGGDQPQHF. The chain carries TRBV18 and TRBJ1-5; D perhaps matches TRBD1 (6 bases). Per the germline V gene, CDR1 is KGHSH and CDR2 is LQKENI. Trimming took 2 bases from V and 5 from J, leaving 7 bases between them. CDR3 size: 13 residues.

The gene calls are TRBV18 and TRBJ2-5, with 8 bases fitting TRBD1. Per germline, CDR1 KGHSH and CDR2 LQKENI. V shed 4 bases, J shed 1 base, and the junction held 2 bases outside the gene matches. The CDR3 covers 14 residues. The CDR3 here is CASSRGQAQETQYF. CDR3 coding DNA: TGTGCCAGCTCACGGGGACAGGCCCAAGAGACCCAGTACTTC.

This clone turned up a few times. The CDR3 loop reads CSVGDRAGMPQHF. The DNA for the CDR3 is TGCAGCGTTGGGGACAGGGCGGGTATGCCCCAGCATTTT. V is TRBV29-1 and J is TRBJ1-5, with 9 bases fitting TRBD1. CDR1 is SQVTM, CDR2 ANQGSEA, per germline. V trimming: 4 bases; J trimming: 9 bases; junction bases outside the gene matches: 7. The CDR3 covers 13 residues. Looking up the rest from reference TRBV29-1 and TRBJ1-5 gives the full variable domain: SAVISQKPSRDICQRGTSLTIQCQVDSQVTMMFWYRQQPGQSLTLIATANQGSEATYESGFVIDKFPISRPNLTFSTLTVSNMSPEDSSIYLCSVGDRAGMPQHFGDGTRLSIL.

V gene TRBV28 combines with J gene TRBJ2-6, with D perhaps matching TRBD2 (5 bases). The germline V gene encodes CDR1 MDHEN and CDR2 SYDVKM. Trimming shortened V by 7 bases and J by 0 bases, and 19 bases separated the two germline ends. CDR3 length equals 18 residues. The CDR3 nucleotides are TGTGCCAGCACCCCTAACGGGCTAGCCGTCTCTGGGGCCAACGTCCTGACTTTC. Translation gives CASTPNGLAVSGANVLTF.

The CDR3: CASSKAGRLLFYEQYF. The CDR3 DNA reads as TGTGCCAGCAGCAAAGCGGGGAGATTGCTCTTCTACGAGCAGTACTTC. This chain uses TRBV21-1 with TRBJ2-7; the table names TRBD2, a call not compared with the DNA. TRBV21-1 is termed a pseudogene. The CDR3 has 16 amino acids.

The chain recombines TRBV7-9 with TRBJ2-1, with D possibly matching TRBD1 (6 bases). V lost 5 bases to trimming and J lost 2 bases, with 10 bases between them. The CDR3 contains 14 residues. CDR1 is SEHNR and CDR2 is FQNEAQ in the germline V gene (reference sequence). The CDR3 DNA follows: TGTGCCAGCAGCCCACAGGGACCCTACAATGAGCAGTTCTTC. Encoded protein: CASSPQGPYNEQFF.

V usage is TRBV10-3 and J usage is TRBJ1-1, with 8 positions matching TRBD1. The trim removed 2 bases at V and 1 base at J, leaving 3 bases unmatched. This CDR3 has 15 residues. The germline V gene has CDR1 ENHRY and CDR2 SYGVKD. DNA of the CDR3: TGTGCCATCAGTGAGCTTGGACAGGGGAACACTGAAGCTTTCTTT. Its protein is CAISELGQGNTEAFF.

V usage is TRBV3-1 (or the pseudogene TRBV3-2) and J usage is TRBJ2-7; D gene ambiguous. V was trimmed by 3 bases and J by 7 bases, leaving 10 bases between them. The CDR3 is made up of 12 amino acids. CDR1 and CDR2 from the germline V gene are LGHDT and YNNKEL (reference sequence). CDR3 protein: CASSQGNWEQYF. CDR3 bases: TGTGCCAGCAGCCAGGGTAACTGGGAGCAGTACTTC.

The CDR3 DNA is TGTGCCAGCAGCTCCTCCAGATGGCGGGCTCGAGCTTTCTTT. Protein sequence: CASSSSRWRARAFF. The chain combines TRBV7-8 with TRBJ1-1; D is ambiguous. Germline CDR1 SGHVS, CDR2 FQNEAQ. This CDR3 spans 14 amino acids. The V and J ends lost 4 bases and 10 bases respectively, with 19 bases between them.

In nucleotides, the CDR3 is TGTGCCAGTAGTCGGACTAGTCGAGATACGCAGTATTTT. This translates into CASSRTSRDTQYF. V gene TRBV19 combines with J gene TRBJ2-3; 7 bases map to TRBD2. Trimming at V came to 5 bases and at J to 5 bases, leaving 4 bases not matched to a gene. This CDR3 is built from 13 residues. The germline V gene has CDR1 LNHDA and CDR2 SQIVND (reference sequence).

The rearrangement joins TRBV5-6 to TRBJ1-1, with D unresolved. Germline V gene data show CDR1 as SGHDT and CDR2 as YYEEEE. The CDR3 is made up of 15 amino acids. The V and J ends lost 4 bases and 2 bases respectively, with 15 bases between them. The CDR3 sequence is CASSPSPQRNTEAFF. CDR3 DNA sequence: TGTGCCAGCAGCCCAAGCCCACAAAGAAACACTGAAGCTTTCTTT.

The chain combines TRBV10-1 with TRBJ2-3, with D unclear. V lost 3 bases, J lost 2 bases, and 6 bases lay in between. The length of the CDR3 is 13 residues. In germline, CDR1 is WNHNN, CDR2 SYGVQD (reference sequence). The CDR3 loop reads CASSDGYTDTQYF. CDR3 in DNA: TGCGCCAGCAGTGACGGCTACACAGATACGCAGTATTTT.